These 25 T cell receptor beta chains share one sample of origin, sequenced in a study of cytomegalovirus exposure and HLA in healthy donors. PCR amplification relied on 60 Vbeta primers (plus 13 Jbeta primers). Here immunoSEQ multiplex PCR was the method, and the copy in TCRdb shows in-frame clones only, minus some. The sample holds about 140,000 clones; about three quarters are singletons and the top ten take roughly 1.3%. Sequencing was done on a sample of PBMCs. All receptors derive from a woman aged 40 to 50 in good health and CMV-seronegative.

The rearrangement uses TRBV2 and TRBJ2-2; tentatively, D is TRBD1 (5 bases). Trimming pared 3 bases from V and 7 bases from J, leaving 12 bases between. There are 14 residues in the CDR3. Looked up from germline, CDR1 is SNHLY and CDR2 is FYNNEI. The CDR3 bases are TGTGCCAGCAGTGAGGTTAGGGGCGGCGGGGAGCTGTTTTTT. Protein: CASSEVRGGGELFF.

This clone was detected only once. The V call is TRBV7-9, the J call TRBJ2-7, with D possibly being TRBD1 (6 bases). Trimming left V 3 bases short and J 7 bases short, with 13 bases between. Germline values: CDR1 SEHNR, CDR2 FQNEAQ (reference sequence). The CDR3 is 13 amino acids. The CDR3 sequence is CASSFQGQGEQYF. CDR3 in DNA: TGTGCCAGCAGCTTCCAGGGCCAGGGGGAGCAGTACTTC.

Only one count was recorded for this clone. This chain uses TRBV15 with TRBJ2-2; a weak D match, TRBD2 (5 bases). CDR1 and CDR2 (germline): LNHNV, YYDKDF (reference sequence). Trimming left V 1 base short and J 5 bases short, with 11 bases between. This CDR3 contains 15 residues. CDR3 in amino acids: CATSRGPTGTGELFF. The CDR3 nucleotides are TGTGCCACCAGCAGAGGGCCGACGGGGACCGGGGAGCTGTTTTTT.

This chain uses TRBV7-6 with TRBJ1-4; the D gene is possibly TRBD1 (6 bases). CDR1 and CDR2 from the germline V gene are SGHVS and FNYEAQ. Deletions cut 5 bases from V and 7 bases from J, with 17 bases between. The CDR3 loop spans 15 amino acids. DNA for the CDR3: TGTGCCAGCAGCACCCGCAGGGGAATGGGTGAAAAACTGTTTTTT. Protein: CASSTRRGMGEKLFF.

The V and J genes are TRBV2 and TRBJ1-2; unclear D gene. The germline gives CDR1 SNHLY, CDR2 FYNNEI. Trimming shortened V by 5 bases and J by 8 bases, and 15 bases separated the two germline ends. The CDR3 sequence is 13 residues long. The CDR3 region has the DNA TGTGCCAGCAGTCCTTACGCGTCGCGGGGCTACACCTTC. Residues: CASSPYASRGYTF.

In its sample, this clone was seen once. One end of the junction does not line up with germline, which may come from a read error. J is TRBJ1-3 and V is TRBV7-9; 7 nucleotides line up with TRBD1. Germline CDR1 reads SEHNR; CDR2 reads FQNEAQ (reference sequence). This CDR3 has 16 amino acids. As DNA, the CDR3 is TGTTCCAGCACCTTAGAGGGACAGCTTTCTGGAAACACCATATATTTT. As protein: CSSTLEGQLSGNTIYF.

This chain joins TRBV7-8 and TRBJ2-2, with 7 bases that match TRBD1. The V gene end was trimmed by 6 bases and the J gene end by 6 bases; junction bases not matched to a gene: 1. In germline, CDR1 is SGHVS, CDR2 FQNEAQ. CDR3 length: 12 amino acids. This chain's CDR3 is CASSQGAGELFF. The CDR3 nucleotides are TGTGCCAGCAGTCAGGGGGCCGGGGAGCTGTTTTTT. The variable domain in full, with the rest retrieved from reference TRBV7-8 and TRBJ2-2, is GAGVSQSPRYKVAKRGQDVALRCDPISGHVSLFWYQQALGQGPEFLTYFQNEAQLDKSGLPSDRFFAERPEGSVSTLKIQRTQQEDSAVYLCASSQGAGELFFGEGSRLTVL.

The chain joins TRBV19 to TRBJ2-1, with D possibly TRBD1 on 5 matching bases. V was shortened by 7 bases and J by 0 bases, with 10 bases between the two germline ends. Germline values: CDR1 LNHDA, CDR2 SQIVND (reference sequence). The CDR3 runs 14 residues. The CDR3 sequence is CASKQASSYNEQFF. The CDR3 DNA follows: TGTGCCAGTAAACAGGCGAGCTCCTACAATGAGCAGTTCTTC.

This clone was observed a few times. The rearrangement joins TRBV29-1 to TRBJ2-7; tentatively, D is TRBD1 (7 bases). This CDR3 spans 15 amino acids. Germline lookup yields CDR1 SQVTM and CDR2 ANQGSEA. The V end lost 1 base, the J end lost 3 bases, and 16 bases lay between the germline ends. The CDR3 region has the DNA TGCAGCGTTGAAGTTTTCAGGGGGGACTTCTACGAGCAGTACGTC. Protein sequence: CSVEVFRGDFYEQYV.

The chain joins TRBV6-1 to TRBJ2-3, with D possibly TRBD1 on 5 matching bases. The CDR3 totals 15 residues. Germline V CDR1 and CDR2: MNHNS, SASEGT. The germline V and J ends were trimmed by 3 bases and 5 bases, with 15 bases remaining between them. CDR3 protein: CASSDVGAQGDTQYF. The CDR3 bases are TGTGCCAGCAGTGATGTAGGGGCGCAGGGAGATACGCAGTATTTT.

This CDR3 is CASSLGPMRQNLYGYTF. The CDR3 DNA sequence: TGTGCCAGCAGCTTAGGCCCCATGCGACAGAACCTCTATGGCTACACCTTC. The chain combines TRBV7-9 with TRBJ1-2; D possibly corresponds to TRBD1 (5 bases). The V gene's germline CDR1 is SEHNR and CDR2 FQNEAQ (reference sequence). The germline V and J ends were trimmed by 1 base and 4 bases, with 19 bases remaining between them. The CDR3 has 17 residues.

This chain uses TRBV5-4 with TRBJ2-1; no firm D call. Germline V CDR1 and CDR2: SGHNT, YYREEE (reference sequence). Trimming left V 2 bases short and J 7 bases short, with 7 bases between. This CDR3 region has 12 residues. CDR3 residues: CASSFGFNEQFF. In DNA, the CDR3 is TGTGCCAGCAGCTTCGGGTTTAATGAGCAGTTCTTC.

The V gene is TRBV2, the J gene TRBJ2-2; TRBD1 is a possible D gene (6 bases). Trimming took off 7 bases at V and 6 bases at J, with 15 bases between the two ends. This CDR3 region has 14 residues. CDR1 and CDR2 (germline): SNHLY, FYNNEI. The CDR3 DNA sequence: TGTGCCAGCAAGGGGGACAACCCCGCCGGGGAGCTGTTTTTT. As protein: CASKGDNPAGELFF.

This clone was detected only a few times. The chain uses TRBV19 and TRBJ2-2; perhaps TRBD2 as D (6 bases). V lost 8 bases and J 5 bases, leaving 21 bases between the germline ends. This CDR3 has 16 amino acids. CDR1 and CDR2 from the germline V gene are LNHDA and SQIVND (reference sequence). In DNA form, the CDR3 reads TGTGCCAGTGTGGGACTTCCGGCAGGGCGGACCGGGGAGCTGTTTTTT. It specifies CASVGLPAGRTGELFF.

This clone was detected a few times. This chain links TRBV5-1 with TRBJ2-1, with 10 bases identical to TRBD2. Losses at the gene ends were 4 bases for V and 5 bases for J; bases not matched to a gene: 9. Germline lookup yields CDR1 SGHRS and CDR2 YFSETQ. This CDR3 contains 16 residues. The CDR3 protein is CASSGTSSGGHNEQFF. The CDR3 DNA is TGCGCCAGCAGCGGAACATCTAGCGGGGGCCACAATGAGCAGTTCTTC.

J is TRBJ1-1 and V is TRBV7-9; 10 bases map to TRBD1. CDR3 length equals 13 residues. Germline V lookup: CDR1 SEHNR, CDR2 FQNEAQ (reference sequence). V lost 4 bases to trimming and J lost 6 bases; unmatched junction nucleotides: 2. As DNA, the CDR3 is TGTGCCAGCAGCTGGGGACAGGGGCCTGAAGCTTTCTTT. It yields the protein CASSWGQGPEAFF.

V and J are TRBV7-9 and TRBJ2-1, with 11 bases lining up with TRBD2. The trim removed 3 bases at V and 9 bases at J, leaving 4 bases unmatched. Germline CDR1 SEHNR, CDR2 FQNEAQ (reference sequence). The CDR3 length is 14 residues. CDR3 in DNA: TGTGCCAGCAGCTTTAGCGGGGGGGCTGGTGAGCAGTTCTTC. Encoded protein: CASSFSGGAGEQFF.

The chain links TRBV7-9 to TRBJ2-3, with D uncertain. Deletions cut 5 bases from V and 2 bases from J, with 11 bases between. This CDR3 contains 14 residues. Germline-derived CDR1 and CDR2 are SEHNR and FQNEAQ (reference sequence). The CDR3 here is CASSPERTTDTQYF. CDR3 sequence (DNA): TGTGCCAGCAGCCCCGAGAGAACCACAGATACGCAGTATTTT.

This clone has just a few counts. This chain joins TRBV27 and TRBJ2-1, with D perhaps matching TRBD1 (6 bases). V was trimmed by 5 bases and J by 9 bases, leaving 17 bases between them. In germline, CDR1 is MNHEY, CDR2 SMNVEV (reference sequence). There are 14 residues in the CDR3. CDR3 protein: CASSPHPTGTEQFF. The CDR3 nucleotides read TGTGCCAGCAGTCCCCATCCAACAGGGACTGAGCAGTTCTTC.

The V and J genes are TRBV5-4 and TRBJ1-1; D uncertain. V dropped 0 bases and J dropped 0 bases, with 9 bases sitting between them. Looked up from germline, CDR1 is SGHNT and CDR2 is YYREEE (reference sequence). CDR3 size: 15 residues. CDR3 sequence: CASSLASTMNTEAFF. Here the CDR3 DNA reads TGTGCCAGCAGCTTGGCGTCGACAATGAACACTGAAGCTTTCTTT.

This clone was counted once. The chain has TRBV5-1 and TRBJ2-2; 10 bases line up with TRBD1. Trimming removed 8 bases from V and 4 bases from J; junction bases left unmatched: 8. The CDR3 totals 15 residues. Germline V gives CDR1 SGHRS, CDR2 YFSETQ. The CDR3 spells CASRAGQGSTGELFF. CDR3 nucleotides: TGCGCCAGTCGGGCGGGACAGGGGAGCACCGGGGAGCTGTTTTTT.

V gene TRBV5-8 combines with J gene TRBJ1-5, with 10 nucleotides matching TRBD1. The CDR3 consists of 17 residues. Germline assignment: CDR1 SGHTS and CDR2 YDEGEE. J was trimmed by 3 bases and V by 5 bases; bases with no gene match: 11. Written as DNA, the CDR3 is TGTGCCAGCAGTCGGCCCGGGACAGGGGAAGCCAATCAGCCCCAGCATTTT. This codes for CASSRPGTGEANQPQHF.

V usage is TRBV7-6 and J usage is TRBJ1-1; unclear D gene. There are 14 residues in the CDR3. Germline CDR1 is SGHVS and CDR2 is FNYEAQ. V was trimmed by 5 bases and J by 1 base, leaving 11 bases between them. This CDR3 reads CASSPSPGNTEAFF. The DNA of the CDR3 is TGTGCCAGCAGCCCGAGCCCCGGGAACACTGAAGCTTTCTTT.

V gene TRBV10-3 combines with J gene TRBJ2-1; 10 bases map to TRBD2. Germline V gene lookup returns CDR1 ENHRY and CDR2 SYGVKD. V was clipped by 9 bases and J by 0 bases; unmatched bases: 5. There are 15 residues in the CDR3. DNA for the CDR3: TGTGCCATTCGCTCTAGCGGGGGCTCCTACAATGAGCAGTTCTTC. As protein: CAIRSSGGSYNEQFF.

The rearrangement links TRBV7-9 to TRBJ1-2; D may be TRBD1 (6 bases). The CDR3 extends over 15 amino acids. Looked up from germline, CDR1 is SEHNR and CDR2 is FQNEAQ (reference sequence). V dropped 5 bases and J dropped 0 bases, with 13 bases sitting between them. The DNA of the CDR3 is TGTGCCAGCAGCCGTGACAGGCAAGCTAACTATGGCTACACCTTC. Amino acid sequence: CASSRDRQANYGYTF.